This TCR beta chain emerged from a study of T-cell reconstitution after alpha-beta-depleted transplantation in children. V was trimmed by 4 bases and J by 1 base, leaving 14 bases between them. CDR1 is SGHDT, CDR2 YYEEEE, per germline. The CDR3 length is 15 residues. The authors prepared the TCRbeta library with unique molecular identifiers. Via MiXCR, TCRdb re-called the PCR reads, giving one row per CDR3 protein. The sample shows fewer than 400,000 distinct CDR3 sequences, around 25% of them seen only once. The V gene is TRBV5-6, the J gene TRBJ1-1; no reliable D call. This TCR came from a male patient aged 10-17 years who had a stem cell transplant for acute lymphoblastic leukemia, so the T cells may come from the graft donor. Sample: PBMCs, mostly from graft donor cells, taken 180 days after TCRalphabeta/CD19-depleted stem cell transplant. CDR3 nucleotide sequence: TGTGCCAGCAGCCCCTCCTGGAGGGAGAACACTGAAGCTTTCTTT. Translated: CASSPSWRENTEAFF.